Reported below is one TCR beta chain. The antigen is unknown. A clone one base away is much larger, so this may be a read error. This specimen belongs to a study of T cell repertoires in cytomegalovirus infection. Study-level background: Both a matching HLA type and CMV infection were indicated by public TCR beta signatures. Regarding the study as a whole: There were HLA-C-restricted CMV-specific TCR beta clonotypes dominating the ex vivo response. Carriers of CMV and the relevant HLA type were discriminated by public TCR beta frequency.

Via MiXCR, TCRdb re-called the reads, giving one row per CDR3 protein. The repertoire holds under 200,000 distinct CDR3 sequences, under 30% seen once, with 30% to 35% in the top ten. The CDR3 is 15 residues long. CDR1 and CDR2 from the germline V gene are SGHNT and YENEEA. Trimming shortened V by 5 bases and J by 8 bases, and 19 bases separated the two germline ends. The rearrangement joins TRBV11-3 to TRBJ2-1; D possibly corresponds to TRBD1 (6 bases). This receptor was obtained from a human donor in good health (CMV status not recorded). Some clones in this sample may be carry-over from other donors' samples. The sample was PBMCs. CDR3 DNA sequence: TGTGCCAGCAGCGTGAGGGCAGGGGATTACGATGAGCAGTTCTTC. Protein product: CASSVRAGDYDEQFF.